Presented here are 18 T cell receptor beta chains from one specimen sequenced in a study of cytomegalovirus exposure and HLA in healthy donors. Primers for the PCR totalled 60 Vbeta and 13 Jbeta. The method was immunoSEQ multiplex PCR; TCRdb's version includes in-frame clones alone and lacks a portion of them. The data contain 100,000 to 150,000 clones, 78% of them singletons. Sample: PBMCs. These receptors all come from a man younger than 40 in good health and CMV-seropositive.

The chain couples TRBV11-3 to TRBJ2-2, with D possibly matching TRBD2 (5 bases). The CDR3 loop spans 14 amino acids. With 5 bases removed from V and 5 bases from J, the gap between germline ends came to 12 bases. Germline V gene lookup returns CDR1 SGHNT and CDR2 YENEEA. The CDR3 loop reads CASSLARETGELFF. Here the CDR3 DNA reads TGTGCCAGCAGCCTCGCGAGGGAGACCGGGGAGCTGTTTTTT.

The rearrangement uses TRBV9 and TRBJ2-7; 7 bases align to TRBD1. This CDR3 is 15 amino acids long. The germline gives CDR1 SGDLS, CDR2 YYNGEE. The trim removed 0 bases at V and 6 bases at J, leaving 9 bases unmatched. CDR3 bases: TGTGCCAGCAGCGTAGCCCCATTTGACAGGGCCGAGCAGTACTTC. It codes for CASSVAPFDRAEQYF.

The rearrangement links TRBV7-6 to TRBJ2-7; unclear D gene. The CDR3 is made up of 14 amino acids. Germline CDR1 reads SGHVS; CDR2 reads FNYEAQ. Trimming took 1 base from V and 0 from J, leaving 7 bases between them. The DNA of the CDR3 is TGTGCCAGCAGCTTAGTTTCGTTCTCCTACGAGCAGTACTTC. It translates to CASSLVSFSYEQYF.

The table lists this clone with a count of one. The chain carries TRBV5-1 and TRBJ2-7, with TRBD1 matching 8 bases. CDR1 and CDR2 (germline): SGHRS, YFSETQ. V shed 3 bases and J 3 bases; nucleotides not matched to a gene: 2. CDR3 length: 13 amino acids. The CDR3 DNA is TGCGCCAGCAGCTCGACAGGGGTCTACGAGCAGTACTTC. This gives the protein CASSSTGVYEQYF. Filled out from reference TRBV5-1 and TRBJ2-7, the complete variable domain reads KAGVTQTPRYLIKTRGQQVTLSCSPISGHRSVSWYQQTPGQGLQFLFEYFSETQRNKGNFPGRFSGRQFSNSRSEMNVSTLELGDSALYLCASSSTGVYEQYFGPGTRLTVT.

This clone has only one observation. This chain links TRBV6-1 with TRBJ2-3, with TRBD2 matching 11 bases. Trimming took 6 bases from V and 5 from J; bases not matched to a gene: 7. Germline CDR1 MNHNS, CDR2 SASEGT. The CDR3 has 15 amino acids. The CDR3 DNA follows: TGTGCCAGCAGAGATAGCGGGAGGGCCAGAGATACGCAGTATTTT. Amino acid sequence: CASRDSGRARDTQYF.

This rearrangement joins TRBV7-9 to TRBJ2-5; the match to TRBD1 covers 9 bases. Germline CDR1 is SEHNR and CDR2 is FQNEAQ (reference sequence). Trimming at V came to 7 bases and at J to 3 bases, leaving 6 bases not matched to a gene. The CDR3 totals 14 residues. The CDR3 region is CASNPTGGEETQYF. CDR3 in DNA: TGTGCCAGCAACCCAACAGGGGGCGAAGAGACCCAGTACTTC.

CDR3: CASSLKAGVLETQYF. CDR3 DNA sequence: TGTGCCAGCAGTCTTAAAGCGGGAGTATTGGAGACCCAGTACTTC. The chain uses TRBV27 and TRBJ2-5; 8 nucleotides align to TRBD2. Per the germline V gene, CDR1 is MNHEY and CDR2 is SMNVEV (reference sequence). CDR3 size: 15 residues. With V trimmed by 5 bases and J by 5 bases, 10 bases remained unmatched.

V gene TRBV4-2 combines with J gene TRBJ2-1; 11 bases line up with TRBD2. The CDR3 extends over 15 amino acids. Germline V lookup: CDR1 LGHNA, CDR2 YNFKEQ. Losses at the gene ends were 3 bases for V and 8 bases for J; bases not matched to a gene: 6. CDR3 sequence reads: CASSHPLAGGYEQFF. The CDR3 nucleotides read TGTGCCAGCAGCCATCCTCTAGCGGGAGGATATGAGCAGTTCTTC.

The rearrangement joins TRBV7-3 to TRBJ2-3; 7 bases are a match to TRBD2. Trimming took 2 bases from V and 8 from J; bases not matched to a gene: 10. CDR3 length: 15 residues. Germline V gene lookup returns CDR1 SGHTA and CDR2 FQGTGA. The CDR3 loop reads CASSLDVASGGTQYF. The CDR3 nucleotides are TGTGCCAGCAGCTTAGACGTGGCGTCGGGGGGTACGCAGTATTTT.

This clone was counted a single time. The gene calls are TRBV27 and TRBJ2-7; D remains ambiguous. The CDR3 runs 11 residues. V lost 4 bases, J lost 11 bases, and 12 bases lay in between. Germline V gives CDR1 MNHEY, CDR2 SMNVEV (reference sequence). In nucleotides, the CDR3 is TGTGCCAGCAGTTCCGGCACGGCGGAGTACTTC. Translated, it gives CASSSGTAEYF.

The J gene is TRBJ1-1, the V gene TRBV28, with TRBD1 matching over 9 bases. The CDR3 runs 15 residues. The V segment lost 5 bases and the J segment 9 bases; nucleotides outside the gene matches: 13. CDR1 is MDHEN and CDR2 is SYDVKM in the germline V gene. The CDR3 reads CASSRDMDRGSKAFF. CDR3 bases: TGTGCCAGCAGTCGGGACATGGACAGGGGTTCTAAAGCTTTCTTT. The full variable domain, in which reference TRBV28 and TRBJ1-1 provide the parts outside the CDR3, is DVKVTQSSRYLVKRTGEKVFLECVQDMDHENMFWYRQDPGLGLRLIYFSYDVKMKEKGDIPEGYSVSREKKERFSLILESASTNQTSMYLCASSRDMDRGSKAFFGQGTRLTVV.

The chain couples TRBV27 to TRBJ1-1; the D is unclear. Germline CDR1 and CDR2: MNHEY and SMNVEV (reference sequence). Trimming left V 7 bases short and J 0 bases short, with 18 bases between. The CDR3 runs 16 residues. The CDR3 here is CASKGGRPSMNTEAFF. The CDR3 coding sequence is TGTGCCAGCAAGGGAGGGAGGCCCTCCATGAACACTGAAGCTTTCTTT.

The V gene is TRBV19, the J gene TRBJ1-5; no definite D call. The CDR3 is 19 residues long. Germline V gene data show CDR1 as LNHDA and CDR2 as SQIVND (reference sequence). Trimming removed 1 base from V and 2 bases from J, with 21 bases in between. CDR3 in amino acids: CASSIGRGRRLKGNQPQHF. DNA of the CDR3: TGTGCCAGTAGTATAGGTCGAGGGCGACGATTGAAAGGCAATCAGCCCCAGCATTTT. The variable domain in full, completed from reference TRBV19 and TRBJ1-5, reads DGGITQSPKYLFRKEGQNVTLSCEQNLNHDAMYWYRQDPGQGLRLIYYSQIVNDFQKGDIAEGYSVSREKKESFPLTVTSAQKNPTAFYLCASSIGRGRRLKGNQPQHFGDGTRLSIL.

The chain employs TRBV20-1 and TRBJ2-7; the D gene is possibly TRBD2 (6 bases). The CDR3 totals 11 residues. Germline values: CDR1 DFQATT, CDR2 SNEGSKA (reference sequence). The ends were cut back, 3 bases at V and 4 bases at J, with 7 bases in the middle. DNA of the CDR3: TGCAGTGCTAGGGAGGGATACGAGCAGTACTTC. This gives the protein CSAREGYEQYF.

The rearrangement links TRBV6-4 to TRBJ1-5; D remains ambiguous. V lost 3 bases and J lost 3, with 6 bases in between. This CDR3 has 13 amino acids. Germline V gene data show CDR1 as MRHNA and CDR2 as SNTAGT. In nucleotides, the CDR3 is TGTGCCAGCAGTGAACAGCTCAATCAGCCCCAGCATTTT. It translates to CASSEQLNQPQHF.

The chain carries TRBV15 and TRBJ2-2, with 10 bases aligning to TRBD1. The ends lost 5 bases at V and 2 bases at J; junction bases unmatched: 14. The CDR3 consists of 19 residues. Germline V CDR1 and CDR2: LNHNV, YYDKDF (reference sequence). DNA for the CDR3: TGTGCCACCAGCTCCCGGGACAGGGGAAGGCGTCGAAACACCGGGGAGCTGTTTTTT. Amino acid sequence: CATSSRDRGRRRNTGELFF. Using reference TRBV15 and TRBJ2-2 for the parts outside the CDR3, the full variable domain is DAMVIQNPRYQVTQFGKPVTLSCSQTLNHNVMYWYQQKSSQAPKLLFHYYDKDFNNEADTPDNFQSRRPNTSFCFLDIRSPGLGDTAMYLCATSSRDRGRRRNTGELFFGEGSRLTVL.

This sequence joins TRBV5-4 and TRBJ2-3; TRBD2 agrees at 8 bases. The CDR3 is made up of 14 amino acids. V was clipped by 2 bases and J by 5 bases; unmatched bases: 4. Germline-derived CDR1 and CDR2 are SGHNT and YYREEE (reference sequence). CDR3 residues: CASSFGREQDTQYF. The CDR3 DNA follows: TGTGCCAGCAGCTTCGGGAGGGAGCAAGATACGCAGTATTTT.

The chain employs TRBV2 and TRBJ2-1, with 8 bases identical to TRBD2. From germline, CDR1 is SNHLY and CDR2 FYNNEI. Losses at the gene ends were 5 bases for V and 8 bases for J; bases not matched to a gene: 5. This CDR3 is 13 amino acids long. This chain's CDR3 is CASSPGRGYEQFF. The CDR3 bases are TGTGCCAGCAGTCCCGGGAGGGGCTATGAGCAGTTCTTC.